The rows below give T cell receptor beta chains drawn from one sample of a study of blood T cell repertoires in COVID-19. Profiled with immunoSEQ multiplex PCR; TCRdb holds only in-frame clones, not every one. The repertoire consists of more than 200,000 clones, with roughly 89% occurring once and the leading ten covering 3.5% to 5%. Material: PBMCs or T cells enriched from blood (not recorded which). These receptors all come from a woman in her twenties or thirties who had recovered from COVID-19. CDR3s include the opening cysteine and the closing phenylalanine or tryptophan. Fields, in order: D gene, J gene, V gene, clone size, CDR3 protein, CDR3 DNA. D genes are given only for firm matches. Clone size is stated in some rows and not others, as once, few, many or a class when expanded.

d_gene: TRBD1
j_gene: TRBJ1-2
v_gene: TRBV7-9
abundance: NA
CDR3aa: CASSLRGQLSYGYTF
CDR3nt: TGTGCCAGCAGCTTAAGGGGACAGCTCAGCTATGGCTACACCTTC

d_gene: NA
j_gene: TRBJ2-2
v_gene: TRBV9
abundance: NA
CDR3aa: CASSVDPVAENTGELFF
CDR3nt: TGTGCCAGCAGCGTAGATCCCGTGGCAGAGAACACCGGGGAGCTGTTTTTT

d_gene: TRBD1
j_gene: TRBJ1-4
v_gene: TRBV28
abundance: once
CDR3aa: CASRQGGNNEKLFF
CDR3nt: TGTGCCAGCAGACAGGGGGGTAATAATGAAAAACTGTTTTTT

d_gene: TRBD1
j_gene: TRBJ1-1
v_gene: TRBV29-1
abundance: NA
CDR3aa: CSGDRENTEAFF
CDR3nt: TGCAGCGGAGACAGGGAGAACACTGAAGCTTTCTTT

d_gene: NA
j_gene: TRBJ1-6
v_gene: TRBV7-9
abundance: NA
CDR3aa: CASSPGLFTPLHF
CDR3nt: TGTGCCAGCAGCCCAGGACTCTTTACACCCCTCCACTTT

d_gene: TRBD1
j_gene: TRBJ2-1
v_gene: TRBV28
abundance: NA
CDR3aa: CASSLLTGGGGGNEQFF
CDR3nt: TGTGCCAGCAGTCTATTGACAGGGGGCGGTGGAGGGAATGAGCAGTTCTTC

d_gene: NA
j_gene: TRBJ1-2
v_gene: TRBV6-2/TRBV6-3
abundance: NA
CDR3aa: CASSYPGWGYTF
CDR3nt: TGTGCCAGCAGTTACCCAGGGTGGGGCTACACCTTC

d_gene: TRBD1
j_gene: TRBJ1-1
v_gene: TRBV5-1
abundance: NA
CDR3aa: CASSLAARQGEAEAFF
CDR3nt: TGCGCCAGCAGCTTGGCAGCACGACAGGGCGAGGCTGAAGCTTTCTTT

d_gene: TRBD2
j_gene: TRBJ2-1
v_gene: TRBV7-6
abundance: NA
CDR3aa: CASSLARGGTSGSTEQFF
CDR3nt: TGTGCCAGCAGCTTAGCCCGGGGGGGGACTAGCGGGAGTACCGAGCAGTTCTTC

d_gene: TRBD1
j_gene: TRBJ2-2
v_gene: TRBV5-1
abundance: NA
CDR3aa: CASSFPGQGAAGELFF
CDR3nt: TGCGCCAGCAGCTTTCCGGGACAGGGGGCGGCCGGGGAGCTGTTTTTT

d_gene: TRBD2
j_gene: TRBJ2-3
v_gene: TRBV5-4
abundance: NA
CDR3aa: CASSPNLWTSGEADTQYF
CDR3nt: TGTGCCAGCAGCCCTAACCTATGGACTAGCGGGGAAGCAGATACGCAGTATTTT

d_gene: TRBD1
j_gene: TRBJ2-7
v_gene: TRBV27
abundance: few
CDR3aa: CASSSPGQTLYEQYF
CDR3nt: TGTGCCAGCAGTTCACCGGGACAGACTTTGTACGAGCAGTACTTC

d_gene: NA
j_gene: TRBJ2-7
v_gene: TRBV11-2
abundance: NA
CDR3aa: CASSSIGTQKSYEQYF
CDR3nt: TGTGCCAGCAGCTCGATCGGGACTCAGAAATCCTACGAGCAGTACTTC

d_gene: TRBD1
j_gene: TRBJ1-2
v_gene: TRBV4-3
abundance: few
CDR3aa: CASSQNRGWIYGYTF
CDR3nt: TGCGCCAGCAGCCAAAACAGGGGGTGGATCTATGGCTACACCTTC

d_gene: NA
j_gene: TRBJ1-5
v_gene: TRBV11-2
abundance: few
CDR3aa: CASSLGVGSGWQPQHF
CDR3nt: TGTGCCAGCAGCTTAGGGGTAGGATCAGGCTGGCAGCCCCAGCATTTT

d_gene: NA
j_gene: TRBJ2-7
v_gene: TRBV6-6
abundance: NA
CDR3aa: CASSYSGVAEQYF
CDR3nt: TGTGCCAGCAGTTACTCGGGAGTGGCCGAGCAGTACTTC

d_gene: TRBD1
j_gene: TRBJ1-2
v_gene: TRBV30
abundance: few
CDR3aa: CAWRIAGQPTETF
CDR3nt: TGTGCCTGGAGAATCGCGGGACAGCCAACCGAGACCTTC

d_gene: TRBD1
j_gene: TRBJ2-5
v_gene: TRBV28
abundance: NA
CDR3aa: CATGRDRGRLVGETQYF
CDR3nt: TGTGCCACCGGCCGGGACAGGGGTCGATTAGTGGGAGAGACCCAGTACTTC

d_gene: TRBD2
j_gene: TRBJ2-3
v_gene: TRBV9
abundance: NA
CDR3aa: CASSASGTSGRWVTDTQYF
CDR3nt: TGTGCCAGCAGCGCGTCCGGGACTAGCGGGAGGTGGGTCACAGATACGCAGTATTTT

d_gene: TRBD1
j_gene: TRBJ1-2
v_gene: TRBV28
abundance: NA
CDR3aa: CASGYSFTGVTYGYTF
CDR3nt: TGTGCCAGCGGATATTCTTTTACAGGGGTGACCTATGGCTACACCTTC

d_gene: TRBD1
j_gene: TRBJ1-2
v_gene: TRBV27
abundance: NA
CDR3aa: CASRNWDSLGTYGYTF
CDR3nt: TGTGCCAGCCGTAACTGGGACAGTCTTGGAACCTATGGCTACACCTTC

d_gene: TRBD2
j_gene: TRBJ2-3
v_gene: TRBV6-5
abundance: few
CDR3aa: CASKTSEGTQYF
CDR3nt: TGTGCCAGCAAGACTAGCGAGGGTACGCAGTATTTT

d_gene: NA
j_gene: TRBJ1-5
v_gene: TRBV6-5
abundance: NA
CDR3aa: CASSPILVRNQPQHF
CDR3nt: TGTGCCAGCAGTCCTATCTTAGTACGCAATCAGCCCCAGCATTTT

d_gene: NA
j_gene: TRBJ1-2
v_gene: TRBV6-4
abundance: few
CDR3aa: CASSAEGSFLMGGYTF
CDR3nt: TGTGCCAGCAGTGCTGAGGGATCCTTTTTAATGGGTGGCTACACCTTC

d_gene: NA
j_gene: TRBJ1-5
v_gene: TRBV30
abundance: NA
CDR3aa: CAWSRPDSYQPQHF
CDR3nt: TGTGCCTGGAGTCGCCCGGACAGCTATCAGCCCCAGCATTTT

d_gene: TRBD1
j_gene: TRBJ1-3
v_gene: TRBV28
abundance: NA
CDR3aa: CASSPGQGNGNTIYF
CDR3nt: TGTGCCAGCAGTCCGGGACAGGGGAATGGAAACACCATATATTTT

d_gene: NA
j_gene: TRBJ1-1
v_gene: TRBV27
abundance: NA
CDR3aa: CASSLSTGNTEAFF
CDR3nt: TGTGCCAGCAGTTTATCGACGGGGAACACTGAAGCTTTCTTT

d_gene: TRBD2
j_gene: TRBJ2-2
v_gene: TRBV3-1/TRBV3-2
abundance: NA
CDR3aa: CASSPPGLAETGELFF
CDR3nt: TGTGCCAGCAGCCCCCCGGGACTAGCGGAGACCGGGGAGCTGTTTTTT

d_gene: TRBD1
j_gene: TRBJ2-1
v_gene: TRBV14
abundance: NA
CDR3aa: CASSQDLPGQNYNEQFF
CDR3nt: TGTGCCAGCAGCCAAGATCTTCCGGGACAGAACTACAATGAGCAGTTCTTC

d_gene: NA
j_gene: TRBJ2-7
v_gene: TRBV3-1/TRBV3-2
abundance: few
CDR3aa: CASSQESLARYEQYF
CDR3nt: TGTGCCAGCAGCCAAGAGTCCCTAGCGAGGTACGAGCAGTACTTC

d_gene: NA
j_gene: TRBJ1-2
v_gene: TRBV29-1
abundance: NA
CDR3aa: CSAALGEGIDYGYTF
CDR3nt: TGCAGCGCCGCCTTGGGGGAGGGTATCGACTATGGCTACACCTTC

d_gene: NA
j_gene: TRBJ1-6
v_gene: TRBV10-3
abundance: NA
CDR3aa: CAISTDSVGSPLHF
CDR3nt: TGTGCCATCAGTACGGACAGTGTAGGTTCACCCCTCCACTTT

d_gene: NA
j_gene: TRBJ1-5
v_gene: TRBV28
abundance: NA
CDR3aa: CASSFPLQATNQPQHF
CDR3nt: TGTGCCAGCAGTTTCCCTCTTCAGGCGACGAATCAGCCCCAGCATTTT

d_gene: NA
j_gene: TRBJ1-1
v_gene: TRBV3-1/TRBV3-2
abundance: NA
CDR3aa: CASSQAQGNTEAFF
CDR3nt: TGTGCCAGCAGCCAAGCCCAGGGAAACACTGAAGCTTTCTTT

d_gene: NA
j_gene: TRBJ2-7
v_gene: TRBV11-2
abundance: NA
CDR3aa: CASSPQGREQYF
CDR3nt: TGTGCCAGCAGCCCTCAGGGTAGGGAGCAGTACTTC

d_gene: TRBD1
j_gene: TRBJ1-5
v_gene: TRBV28
abundance: NA
CDR3aa: CASSLYPGQGFHQPQHF
CDR3nt: TGTGCCAGCAGTTTATATCCGGGACAGGGCTTTCATCAGCCCCAGCATTTT

d_gene: NA
j_gene: TRBJ1-1
v_gene: TRBV18
abundance: NA
CDR3aa: CASSPRDTNTEAFF
CDR3nt: TGTGCCAGCTCACCACGGGACACGAACACTGAAGCTTTCTTT

d_gene: TRBD2
j_gene: TRBJ2-7
v_gene: TRBV7-2
abundance: NA
CDR3aa: CASRFLLGAGAYEQYF
CDR3nt: TGTGCCAGCAGGTTCCTATTAGGAGCGGGAGCCTACGAGCAGTACTTC

d_gene: TRBD2
j_gene: TRBJ2-1
v_gene: TRBV27
abundance: NA
CDR3aa: CASSSRGSSYNEQFF
CDR3nt: TGTGCCAGCAGTTCGCGGGGGAGCTCCTACAATGAGCAGTTCTTC

d_gene: NA
j_gene: TRBJ1-2
v_gene: TRBV6-5
abundance: NA
CDR3aa: CASRKGREYGYTF
CDR3nt: TGTGCCAGCAGGAAGGGGCGAGAATATGGCTACACCTTC

d_gene: NA
j_gene: TRBJ1-1
v_gene: TRBV30
abundance: NA
CDR3aa: CACKKAADFTEAFF
CDR3nt: TGTGCCTGTAAAAAGGCGGCCGACTTCACTGAAGCTTTCTTT

d_gene: NA
j_gene: TRBJ2-7
v_gene: TRBV28
abundance: NA
CDR3aa: CASSSGRTSYEQYF
CDR3nt: TGTGCCAGCAGTTCTGGCCGGACAAGCTACGAGCAGTACTTC

d_gene: NA
j_gene: TRBJ1-2
v_gene: TRBV9
abundance: NA
CDR3aa: CASGDIGYTF
CDR3nt: TGTGCCAGCGGAGATATTGGCTACACCTTC

d_gene: TRBD1
j_gene: TRBJ2-7
v_gene: TRBV9
abundance: once
CDR3aa: CASSPRQGSSTYEQYF
CDR3nt: TGTGCCAGCAGCCCACGACAGGGTTCCTCAACGTACGAGCAGTACTTC

d_gene: NA
j_gene: TRBJ1-4
v_gene: TRBV5-4
abundance: NA
CDR3aa: CASSSATGSGEKLFF
CDR3nt: TGTGCCAGCAGCTCGGCCACAGGGTCTGGAGAAAAACTGTTTTTT

d_gene: NA
j_gene: TRBJ2-5
v_gene: TRBV19
abundance: once
CDR3aa: CASRAGTHVRGETQYF
CDR3nt: TGTGCCAGTAGAGCCGGGACTCACGTCCGGGGCGAGACCCAGTACTTC

d_gene: NA
j_gene: TRBJ1-1
v_gene: TRBV27
abundance: NA
CDR3aa: CASSLSPSGTEAFF
CDR3nt: TGTGCCAGCAGTTTATCCCCCTCGGGGACTGAAGCTTTCTTT

d_gene: NA
j_gene: TRBJ1-5
v_gene: TRBV3-1/TRBV3-2
abundance: NA
CDR3aa: CASSQGTVSNQPQHF
CDR3nt: TGTGCCAGCAGCCAAGGGACAGTTAGCAATCAGCCCCAGCATTTT

d_gene: NA
j_gene: TRBJ1-3
v_gene: TRBV2
abundance: few
CDR3aa: CASSPDRGSGNTIYF
CDR3nt: TGTGCCAGCAGCCCCGACCGGGGTTCGGGAAACACCATATATTTT

d_gene: NA
j_gene: TRBJ1-6
v_gene: TRBV27
abundance: NA
CDR3aa: CASSFSPRSPLHF
CDR3nt: TGTGCCAGCAGTTTTTCTCCGCGTTCACCCCTCCACTTT

d_gene: NA
j_gene: TRBJ1-6
v_gene: TRBV28
abundance: NA
CDR3aa: CASSPGGGARNSPLHF
CDR3nt: TGTGCCAGCAGTCCTGGGGGGGGCGCAAGAAATTCACCCCTCCACTTT

d_gene: TRBD1
j_gene: TRBJ2-7
v_gene: TRBV28
abundance: NA
CDR3aa: CASVPGQGAGGQYF
CDR3nt: TGTGCCAGCGTTCCCGGACAGGGGGCGGGAGGGCAGTACTTC

d_gene: TRBD1
j_gene: TRBJ1-1
v_gene: TRBV10-3
abundance: NA
CDR3aa: CAISERTGPTFF
CDR3nt: TGTGCCATCAGTGAGAGGACAGGCCCAACCTTCTTT

d_gene: NA
j_gene: TRBJ1-2
v_gene: TRBV28
abundance: NA
CDR3aa: CASAISGTPNYGYTF
CDR3nt: TGTGCCAGCGCCATCTCCGGGACACCTAACTATGGCTACACCTTC

d_gene: TRBD1
j_gene: TRBJ2-1
v_gene: TRBV7-2
abundance: NA
CDR3aa: CASSLVPQGAWVF
CDR3nt: TGTGCCAGCAGCTTAGTACCACAGGGGGCGTGGGTCTTC